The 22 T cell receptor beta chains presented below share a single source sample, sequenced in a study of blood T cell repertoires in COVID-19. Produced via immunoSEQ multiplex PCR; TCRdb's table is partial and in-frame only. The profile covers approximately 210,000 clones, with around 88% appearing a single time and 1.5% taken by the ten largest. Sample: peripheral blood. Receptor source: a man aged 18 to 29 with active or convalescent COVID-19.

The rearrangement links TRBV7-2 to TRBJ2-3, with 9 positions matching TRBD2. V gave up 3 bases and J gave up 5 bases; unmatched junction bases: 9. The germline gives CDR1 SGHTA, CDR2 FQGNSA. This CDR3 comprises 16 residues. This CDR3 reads CASSFRGRGKGDTQYF. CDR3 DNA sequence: TGTGCCAGCAGCTTTCGCGGGAGGGGTAAGGGAGATACGCAGTATTTT.

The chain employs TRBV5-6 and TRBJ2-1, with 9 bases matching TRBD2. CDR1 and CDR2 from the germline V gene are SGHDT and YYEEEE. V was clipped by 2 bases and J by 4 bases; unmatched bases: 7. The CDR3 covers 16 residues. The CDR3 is CASSFRATSGYNEQFF. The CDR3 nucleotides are TGTGCCAGCAGCTTTCGTGCGACTAGCGGATACAATGAGCAGTTCTTC.

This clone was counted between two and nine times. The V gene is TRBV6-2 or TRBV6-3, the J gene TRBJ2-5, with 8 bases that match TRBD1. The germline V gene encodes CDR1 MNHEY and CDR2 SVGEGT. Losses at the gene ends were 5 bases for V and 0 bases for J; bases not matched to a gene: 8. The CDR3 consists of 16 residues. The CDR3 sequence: CASSSILQGDQETQYF. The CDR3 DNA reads TGTGCCAGCAGTAGTATTTTACAGGGGGACCAAGAGACCCAGTACTTC.

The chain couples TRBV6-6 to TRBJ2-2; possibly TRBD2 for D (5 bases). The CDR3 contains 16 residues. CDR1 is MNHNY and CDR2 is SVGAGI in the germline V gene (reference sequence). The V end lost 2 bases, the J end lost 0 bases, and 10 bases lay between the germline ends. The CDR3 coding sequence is TGTGCCAGCAGTTACAATCGGGGTCCGAACACCGGGGAGCTGTTTTTT. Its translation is CASSYNRGPNTGELFF.

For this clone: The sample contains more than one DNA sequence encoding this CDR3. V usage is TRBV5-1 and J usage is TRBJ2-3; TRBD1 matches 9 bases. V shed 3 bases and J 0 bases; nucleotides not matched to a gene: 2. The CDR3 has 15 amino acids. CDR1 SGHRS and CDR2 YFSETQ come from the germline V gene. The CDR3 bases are TGCGCCAGCAGCTGGGGACAGGGCAGCACAGATACGCAGTATTTT. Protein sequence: CASSWGQGSTDTQYF.

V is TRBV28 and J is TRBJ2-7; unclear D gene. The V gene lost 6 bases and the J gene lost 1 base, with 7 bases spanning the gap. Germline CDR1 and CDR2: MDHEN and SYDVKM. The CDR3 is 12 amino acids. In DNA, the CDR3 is TGTGCCAGCAGGTGGCGGTCCTACGAGCAGTACTTC. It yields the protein CASRWRSYEQYF.

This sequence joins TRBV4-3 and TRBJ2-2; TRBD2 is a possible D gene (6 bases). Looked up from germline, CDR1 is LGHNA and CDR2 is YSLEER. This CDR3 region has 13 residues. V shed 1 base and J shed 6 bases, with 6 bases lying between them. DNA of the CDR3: TGCGCCAGCAGCCAAGCGGGGGCCGGGGAGCTGTTTTTT. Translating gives CASSQAGAGELFF.

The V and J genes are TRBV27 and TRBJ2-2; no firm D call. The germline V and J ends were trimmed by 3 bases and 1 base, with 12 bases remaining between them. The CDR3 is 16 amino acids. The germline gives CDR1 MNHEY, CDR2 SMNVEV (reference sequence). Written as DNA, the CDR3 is TGTGCCAGCAGTTTCTCGGCGGCCCTGAACACCGGGGAGCTGTTTTTT. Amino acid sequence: CASSFSAALNTGELFF.

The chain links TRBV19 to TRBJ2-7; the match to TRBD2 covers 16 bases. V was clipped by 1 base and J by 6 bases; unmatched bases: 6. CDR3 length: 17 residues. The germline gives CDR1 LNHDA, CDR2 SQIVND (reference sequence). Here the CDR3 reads CASSIAGTSGRAGEQYF. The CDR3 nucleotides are TGTGCCAGTAGTATAGCGGGGACTAGCGGGAGGGCCGGCGAGCAGTACTTC.

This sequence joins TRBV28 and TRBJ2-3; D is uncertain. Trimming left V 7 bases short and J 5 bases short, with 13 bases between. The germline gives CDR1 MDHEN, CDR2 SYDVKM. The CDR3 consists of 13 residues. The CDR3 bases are TGTGCCAGCACGCAGGTTCAGGAAGATACGCAGTATTTT. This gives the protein CASTQVQEDTQYF.

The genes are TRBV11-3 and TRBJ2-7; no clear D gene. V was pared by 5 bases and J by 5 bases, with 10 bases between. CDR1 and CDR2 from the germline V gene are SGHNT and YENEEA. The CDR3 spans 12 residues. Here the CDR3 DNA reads TGTGCCAGCAGCCAGAACCCCCACGAGCAGTACTTC. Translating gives CASSQNPHEQYF.

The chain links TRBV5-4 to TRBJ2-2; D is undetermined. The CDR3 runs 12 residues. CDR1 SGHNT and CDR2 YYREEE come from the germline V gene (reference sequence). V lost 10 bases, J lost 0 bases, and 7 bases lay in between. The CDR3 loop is CAVSANTGELFF. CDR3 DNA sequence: TGTGCCGTCAGCGCGAACACCGGGGAGCTGTTTTTT.

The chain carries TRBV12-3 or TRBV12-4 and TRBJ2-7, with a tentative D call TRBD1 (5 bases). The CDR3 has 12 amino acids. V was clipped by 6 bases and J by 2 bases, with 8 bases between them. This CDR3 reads CASRDMTYEQYF. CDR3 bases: TGTGCCAGCAGGGACATGACCTACGAGCAGTACTTC.

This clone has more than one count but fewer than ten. The CDR3 here is CASSFGTGGAYEQYF. The CDR3 DNA sequence: TGTGCCAGCAGTTTCGGGACAGGGGGCGCCTACGAGCAGTACTTC. The J gene is TRBJ2-7, the V gene TRBV27; 12 nucleotides align to TRBD1. The CDR3 extends over 15 amino acids. The J segment lost 2 bases and the V segment lost 3 bases, leaving 2 bases of the junction unmatched. CDR1 is MNHEY and CDR2 is SMNVEV in the germline V gene (reference sequence).

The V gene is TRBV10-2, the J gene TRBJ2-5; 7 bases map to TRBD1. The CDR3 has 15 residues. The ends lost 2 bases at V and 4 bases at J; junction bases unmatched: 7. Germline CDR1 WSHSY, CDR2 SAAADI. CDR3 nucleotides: TGCGCCAGCAGTGAGCCCTCACAGGGGAGAGAGACCCAGTACTTC. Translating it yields CASSEPSQGRETQYF.

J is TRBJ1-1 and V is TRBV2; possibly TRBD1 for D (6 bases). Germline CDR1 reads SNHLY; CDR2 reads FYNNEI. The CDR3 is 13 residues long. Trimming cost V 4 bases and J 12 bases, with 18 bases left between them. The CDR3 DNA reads TGTGCCAGCAGTGGGAGGGGGAGGGGGAGAACTTTCTTT. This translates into CASSGRGRGRTFF.

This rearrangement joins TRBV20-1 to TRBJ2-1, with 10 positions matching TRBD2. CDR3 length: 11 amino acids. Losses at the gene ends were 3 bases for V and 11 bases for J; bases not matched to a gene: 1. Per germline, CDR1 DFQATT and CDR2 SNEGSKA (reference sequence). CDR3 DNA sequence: TGCAGTGCTAGGGGACTAGCGAAGCAGTTCTTC. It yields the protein CSARGLAKQFF.

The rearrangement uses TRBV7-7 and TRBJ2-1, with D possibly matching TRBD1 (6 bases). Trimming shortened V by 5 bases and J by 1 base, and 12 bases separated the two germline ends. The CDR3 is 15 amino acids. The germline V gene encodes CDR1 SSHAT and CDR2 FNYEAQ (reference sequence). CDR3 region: CASSPGDTSYNEQFF. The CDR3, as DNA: TGTGCCAGCAGCCCAGGGGATACGTCCTACAATGAGCAGTTCTTC.

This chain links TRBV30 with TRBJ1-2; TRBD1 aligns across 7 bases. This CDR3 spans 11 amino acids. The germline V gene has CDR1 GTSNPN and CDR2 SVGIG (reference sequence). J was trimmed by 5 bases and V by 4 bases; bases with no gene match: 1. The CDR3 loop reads CAWKGAYGYTF. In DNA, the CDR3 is TGTGCCTGGAAGGGGGCGTATGGCTACACCTTC.

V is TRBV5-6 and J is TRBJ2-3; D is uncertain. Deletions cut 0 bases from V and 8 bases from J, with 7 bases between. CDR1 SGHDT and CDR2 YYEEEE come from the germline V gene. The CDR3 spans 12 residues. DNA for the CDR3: TGTGCCAGCAGCTTGGCTAGTGGTACGCAGTATTTT. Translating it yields CASSLASGTQYF.

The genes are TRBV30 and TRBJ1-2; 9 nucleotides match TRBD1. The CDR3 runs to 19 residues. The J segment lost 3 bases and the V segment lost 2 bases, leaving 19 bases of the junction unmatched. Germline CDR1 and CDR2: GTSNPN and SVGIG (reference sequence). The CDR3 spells CAWSKGRLVQGARDYGYTF. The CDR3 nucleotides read TGTGCCTGGAGTAAGGGACGACTCGTACAGGGGGCGCGGGACTATGGCTACACCTTC.

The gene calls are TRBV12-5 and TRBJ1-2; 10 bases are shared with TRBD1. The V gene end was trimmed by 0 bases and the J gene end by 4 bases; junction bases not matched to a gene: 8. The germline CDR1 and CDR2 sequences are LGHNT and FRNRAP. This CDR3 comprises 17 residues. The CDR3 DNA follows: TGTGCTAGTGGTTTGGTCCCCCCGGGACAGGGGACCTATGGCTACACCTTC. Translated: CASGLVPPGQGTYGYTF.